The present T cell receptor beta chain was sequenced within a study of T-cell reconstitution after alpha-beta-depleted transplantation in children. This clonotype was observed a handful of times. The antigen is undetermined. Trimming cost V 4 bases and J 3 bases, with 19 bases left between them. CDR1 is ENHRY, CDR2 SYGVKD, per germline. The length of the CDR3 is 16 residues. Regarding the study as a whole: In some patients, recipient T cells and intrathymic progenitors surviving conditioning explained high day-60 diversity. Diversity and T-cell counts at one year after transplant derived mostly from new T cells. It was reported that alpha-beta T cells came from several hundred expanded graft clones (about two months after transplant).

The authors prepared the TCRbeta library with unique molecular identifiers. TCRdb reprocessed the PCR reads via MiXCR and lists one record per CDR3 protein. The sample contains around 80,000 distinct CDR3 sequences, 15% to 20% of which appear only once. The chain couples TRBV10-3 to TRBJ2-7, with D possibly being TRBD1 or TRBD2 (6 bases each). This receptor was taken from a male patient between 2 and 10 years old who had a stem cell transplant for acute lymphoblastic leukemia, so the T cells may come from the graft donor. Here the sequenced sample was PBMCs, mostly from graft donor cells, taken 360 days after TCRalphabeta/CD19-depleted stem cell transplant. CDR3: CAISGGGPGTNYEQYF. The CDR3 nucleotides are TGTGCCATCAGTGGTGGAGGGCCCGGGACAAACTACGAGCAGTACTTC.